What follows are 12 T cell receptor beta chains derived from one specimen sequenced in a study of response to subunit inactivated influenza vaccine. MiXCR, applied by TCRdb to the RT-PCR reads, yields one record per CDR3 protein. This sample yields 500,000 to 650,000 distinct CDR3 sequences, of which 7.6% are seen a single time; around 13% belongs to the top ten. Sample: PBMCs from blood, taken around 2 years after vaccination. All receptors derive from a man between 50 and 75 years old who received an inactivated influenza vaccine.

This chain connects TRBV21-1 to TRBJ2-7; the D call TRBD2 from the table was never checked on the DNA. TRBV21-1 counts as a pseudogene. CDR3 length equals 16 residues. The CDR3 DNA reads as TGTGCCAGCAGCAAAGGGGGAACTAGCGGAGTCTACGAGCAGTACTTC. It codes for CASSKGGTSGVYEQYF.

This clonotype has a handful of counts. The chain combines TRBV28 with TRBJ2-7; TRBD2 matches at 8 bases. Germline lookup yields CDR1 MDHEN and CDR2 SYDVKM. There are 15 residues in the CDR3. The trim removed 6 bases at V and 7 bases at J, leaving 14 bases unmatched. CDR3 sequence (DNA): TGTGCCAGCAGCCAATTCATGGCGGGAGGCGGAGAGCAGTACTTC. This sequence encodes CASSQFMAGGGEQYF.

There are a few counts of this clonotype. CDR3 protein: CASSYRTSGRGDTQYF. In nucleotides, the CDR3 is TGTGCCAGCAGCTATCGGACTAGCGGGAGAGGGGATACGCAGTATTTT. The chain has TRBV6-5 and TRBJ2-3; 13 bases align to TRBD2. The CDR3 covers 16 residues. V shed 6 bases, J shed 6 bases, and the junction held 9 bases outside the gene matches. Germline CDR1 reads MNHEY; CDR2 reads SVGAGI.

A few counts support this clonotype. The chain couples TRBV7-2 to TRBJ2-7; D remains ambiguous. V shed 3 bases and J shed 4 bases, with 7 bases lying between them. The CDR3 runs to 12 residues. CDR1 is SGHTA, CDR2 FQGNSA, per germline. DNA of the CDR3: TGTGCCAGCAGCTTTTGGCAGTACGAGCAGTACTTC. It specifies CASSFWQYEQYF.

This clonotype was counted at least ten times. The CDR3 loop is CSARDALGTYNEQFF. In nucleotides, the CDR3 is TGCAGTGCTAGAGATGCCCTAGGGACCTACAATGAGCAGTTCTTC. The chain carries TRBV20-1 and TRBJ2-1; D remains unclear. Trimming stripped 0 bases from V and 2 bases from J, with 11 bases between. Germline V lookup: CDR1 DFQATT, CDR2 SNEGSKA (reference sequence). The CDR3 covers 15 residues.

At least ten counts were recorded for this clonotype. The rearrangement links TRBV5-6 to TRBJ1-2; D gene uncertain. There are 13 residues in the CDR3. V dropped 5 bases and J dropped 2 bases, with 10 bases sitting between them. Germline V gene lookup returns CDR1 SGHDT and CDR2 YYEEEE. CDR3 amino acids: CASSLEGNYGYTF. In DNA form, the CDR3 reads TGTGCCAGCAGTTTAGAAGGGAACTATGGCTACACCTTC.

Only a few counts were recorded for this clonotype. This chain links TRBV7-9 with TRBJ2-1; 8 nucleotides line up with TRBD2. Germline V lookup: CDR1 SEHNR, CDR2 FQNEAQ (reference sequence). With V trimmed by 6 bases and J by 8 bases, 9 bases remained unmatched. The CDR3 has 14 residues. CDR3 nucleotides: TGTGCCAGCAGTCATCGGACTAGCTCAGATGAGCAGTTCTTC. This encodes CASSHRTSSDEQFF.

This clonotype was recorded at least ten times. This chain connects TRBV19 to TRBJ2-1; the match to TRBD2 covers 9 bases. Unmatched junction bases numbered 9, after V lost 6 bases and J lost 0 bases. Germline V gene data show CDR1 as LNHDA and CDR2 as SQIVND (reference sequence). CDR3 length equals 17 residues. CDR3: CASRSREGRSSYNEQFF. CDR3 nucleotides: TGTGCCAGTAGGTCGCGGGAGGGCAGGAGCTCCTACAATGAGCAGTTCTTC.

This clonotype was recorded a few times. The chain links TRBV11-1 to TRBJ2-3; TRBD1 aligns across 10 bases. The CDR3 covers 21 residues. Germline-derived CDR1 and CDR2 are SGHAT and FQDESV (reference sequence). The V gene end was trimmed by 5 bases and the J gene end by 2 bases; junction bases not matched to a gene: 22. The CDR3 DNA reads TGTGCCAGCAGCCCGTTTCCCGTAGTCAGACAGGGGGCCAGCTACACAGATACGCAGTATTTT. It specifies CASSPFPVVRQGASYTDTQYF.

V is TRBV5-1 and J is TRBJ2-7; 8 nucleotides align to TRBD2. This CDR3 contains 13 residues. V was clipped by 4 bases and J by 5 bases; unmatched bases: 5. From germline, CDR1 is SGHRS and CDR2 YFSETQ. Written as DNA, the CDR3 is TGCGCCAGCAGCCCGGGGGGGGCCCACGAGCAGTACTTC. Its protein product is CASSPGGAHEQYF.

This clonotype appeared many times. The chain uses TRBV20-1 and TRBJ1-6, with D possibly being TRBD1 (5 bases). CDR3 length equals 14 residues. Germline V gene lookup returns CDR1 DFQATT and CDR2 SNEGSKA (reference sequence). The ends were cut back, 5 bases at V and 7 bases at J, with 15 bases in the middle. This CDR3 reads CSALSQGSNSPLHF. The CDR3 DNA reads TGCAGTGCTTTAAGTCAGGGCTCGAATTCACCCCTCCACTTT.

The chain has TRBV5-1 and TRBJ2-7, with D possibly being TRBD2 (6 bases). V dropped 3 bases and J dropped 0 bases, with 13 bases sitting between them. There are 15 residues in the CDR3. The germline CDR1 and CDR2 sequences are SGHRS and YFSETQ. CDR3 loop: CASSSGGTLSYEQYF. The CDR3 DNA reads as TGCGCCAGCAGCTCGGGCGGGACCCTCTCCTACGAGCAGTACTTC.